A selection of T cell receptor beta chains follows, all from one sample in a study of PD-1 blockade in classical Hodgkin lymphoma. The protocol was immunoSEQ multiplex PCR, while the TCRdb copy is restricted to in-frame clones and leaves out a portion. The sample carries 38,000 or so clones, almost 70% recorded once. This material consisted of peripheral blood mononuclear cells (PBMCs), taken before the second cycle of nivolumab. The origin of the receptors is a human donor with classical Hodgkin lymphoma. Both conserved end residues are part of each CDR3. The order of the fields is clone size, V gene, D gene, J gene, CDR3 DNA, CDR3 protein. A D gene is named only where the DNA matches it firmly. Expanded clones are given a class, and other clones once, few, many or no size at all.

clone size: -; V gene: TRBV6-5; D gene: -; J gene: TRBJ1-3; CDR3 DNA: TGTGCCAGCAGTGGGGGGGCGGGAAACACCATATATTTT; CDR3 protein: CASSGGAGNTIYF
clone size: -; V gene: TRBV4-2; D gene: -; J gene: TRBJ2-7; CDR3 DNA: TGTGCCAGCAGCCAAGTTACAGGGATCTCCTACGAGCAGTACTTC; CDR3 protein: CASSQVTGISYEQYF
clone size: -; V gene: TRBV11-3; D gene: -; J gene: TRBJ2-5; CDR3 DNA: TGTGCCAGCAGCCTACAGGGAGGGTTCGGGGAGACCCAGTACTTC; CDR3 protein: CASSLQGGFGETQYF
clone size: few; V gene: TRBV2; D gene: -; J gene: TRBJ1-5; CDR3 DNA: TGTGCCAGCAGTGGGGGTCAGCCCCAGCATTTT; CDR3 protein: CASSGGQPQHF
clone size: -; V gene: TRBV19; D gene: TRBD1; J gene: TRBJ1-1; CDR3 DNA: TGTGCCAGTAGTGCGTTACCGGGACAGAGGAACACTGAAGCTTTCTTT; CDR3 protein: CASSALPGQRNTEAFF
clone size: -; V gene: TRBV28; D gene: -; J gene: TRBJ1-5; CDR3 DNA: TGTGCCAGCAGTCGCTCAAGTAGCAATCAGCCCCAGCATTTT; CDR3 protein: CASSRSSSNQPQHF
clone size: -; V gene: TRBV7-9; D gene: TRBD2; J gene: TRBJ2-7; CDR3 DNA: TGTGCCAGCAGCTCTCCGGGACTAGCGATTAGCTCCTACGAGCAGTACTTC; CDR3 protein: CASSSPGLAISSYEQYF
clone size: -; V gene: TRBV7-2; D gene: TRBD2; J gene: TRBJ2-7; CDR3 DNA: TGTGCCAGCAGCTTAGCACCAGCGGGGTACGAGCAGTACTTC; CDR3 protein: CASSLAPAGYEQYF
clone size: -; V gene: TRBV2; D gene: -; J gene: TRBJ1-5; CDR3 DNA: TGTGCCAGCAGTGTTGTGGAGGGCAGGGGTTTTGGCAATCAGCCCCAGCATTTT; CDR3 protein: CASSVVEGRGFGNQPQHF
clone size: -; V gene: TRBV5-1; D gene: TRBD2; J gene: TRBJ2-3; CDR3 DNA: TGCGCCAGCAGCCCCCTTGGACTAGCGGGAGGGACAGATACGCAGTATTTT; CDR3 protein: CASSPLGLAGGTDTQYF
clone size: -; V gene: TRBV7-6; D gene: -; J gene: TRBJ2-5; CDR3 DNA: TGTGCCAGCAGCCCTAGAGGGAGAGAGACCCAGTACTTC; CDR3 protein: CASSPRGRETQYF
clone size: -; V gene: TRBV7-2; D gene: TRBD2; J gene: TRBJ2-2; CDR3 DNA: TGTGCCAGCAGCCAGCGGAGCGGGGGGAACACCGGGGAGCTGTTTTTT; CDR3 protein: CASSQRSGGNTGELFF
clone size: -; V gene: TRBV15; D gene: -; J gene: TRBJ2-1; CDR3 DNA: TGTGCCACCAGCTCGCAAGGTAGGGGAGCATACAATGAGCAGTTCTTC; CDR3 protein: CATSSQGRGAYNEQFF
clone size: -; V gene: TRBV5-1; D gene: TRBD2; J gene: TRBJ2-2; CDR3 DNA: TGCGCCATCTCTCTTGCCCCCGGACTAGCGGGCACCGGGGAGCTGTTTTTT; CDR3 protein: CAISLAPGLAGTGELFF
clone size: -; V gene: TRBV18; D gene: -; J gene: TRBJ2-5; CDR3 DNA: TGTGCCAGCTCACGCGAGCTAGGGTCACAAGAGACCCAGTACTTC; CDR3 protein: CASSRELGSQETQYF
clone size: -; V gene: TRBV2; D gene: TRBD1; J gene: TRBJ1-1; CDR3 DNA: TGTGCCAGCAGTGATTGGGACAGGGGCCCCGACCCTGAAGCTTTCTTT; CDR3 protein: CASSDWDRGPDPEAFF
clone size: -; V gene: TRBV2; D gene: -; J gene: TRBJ1-1; CDR3 DNA: TGTGCCAGCAGAAGGACGCCTATGAACACTGAAGCTTTCTTT; CDR3 protein: CASRRTPMNTEAFF
clone size: few; V gene: TRBV7-2; D gene: TRBD2; J gene: TRBJ2-3; CDR3 DNA: TGTGCCAGCAGCCAGCTAGCGGGAGTTGCAGATACGCAGTATTTT; CDR3 protein: CASSQLAGVADTQYF
clone size: -; V gene: TRBV4-1; D gene: TRBD1; J gene: TRBJ2-7; CDR3 DNA: TGCGCCAGCAGCCAGCCACCGGGACAGGGCCACTACGAGCAGTACTTC; CDR3 protein: CASSQPPGQGHYEQYF
clone size: -; V gene: TRBV6-5; D gene: -; J gene: TRBJ2-2; CDR3 DNA: TGTGCCAGCAAGGACGGCCAAGGGGGCACCGGGGAGCTGTTTTTT; CDR3 protein: CASKDGQGGTGELFF
clone size: -; V gene: TRBV6-6; D gene: -; J gene: TRBJ1-1; CDR3 DNA: TGTGCCAGCATAACAGCTGAAAGGAACACTGAAGCTTTCTTT; CDR3 protein: CASITAERNTEAFF
clone size: -; V gene: TRBV4-3; D gene: TRBD1; J gene: TRBJ1-2; CDR3 DNA: TGCGCCAGCAGCCCTAACCTTCGGACAGGGCAGAGCTACACCTTC; CDR3 protein: CASSPNLRTGQSYTF
clone size: -; V gene: TRBV30; D gene: TRBD2; J gene: TRBJ2-3; CDR3 DNA: TGTGCCTGGACTAAAACGGCTAGCGGGGGTATTAAGTATTTT; CDR3 protein: CAWTKTASGGIKYF
clone size: -; V gene: TRBV7-2; D gene: TRBD1; J gene: TRBJ1-4; CDR3 DNA: TGTGCCAGCAGCCCTACGATGACAGGGGTTTATGAAAAACTGTTTTTT; CDR3 protein: CASSPTMTGVYEKLFF
clone size: -; V gene: TRBV7-2; D gene: -; J gene: TRBJ2-3; CDR3 DNA: TGTGCCAGCAGCTTAGTTTACTTAGATACGCAGTATTTT; CDR3 protein: CASSLVYLDTQYF
clone size: -; V gene: TRBV4-1; D gene: -; J gene: TRBJ2-7; CDR3 DNA: TGCGCCAGCAGCCAAGAGGTAGTAGCCAGTTTTGAGCAGTACTTC; CDR3 protein: CASSQEVVASFEQYF
clone size: -; V gene: TRBV5-1; D gene: -; J gene: TRBJ2-7; CDR3 DNA: TGCGCCAGCAGCTTGGACAGAAGTGGAGGCGAGCAGTACTTC; CDR3 protein: CASSLDRSGGEQYF
clone size: -; V gene: TRBV4-2; D gene: TRBD1; J gene: TRBJ2-1; CDR3 DNA: TGTGCCAGCACGTTGGACAGGGGATTCTACAATGAGCAGTTCTTC; CDR3 protein: CASTLDRGFYNEQFF
clone size: -; V gene: TRBV6-5; D gene: -; J gene: TRBJ2-4; CDR3 DNA: TGTGCCAGCAGTGACTGGGGGACGGCTGAAAACATTCAGTACTTC; CDR3 protein: CASSDWGTAENIQYF
clone size: few; V gene: TRBV28; D gene: -; J gene: TRBJ2-1; CDR3 DNA: TGTGCCAGCAAGGGCGGTGGTCCTTACAATGAGCAGTTCTTC; CDR3 protein: CASKGGGPYNEQFF
clone size: -; V gene: TRBV6-6; D gene: -; J gene: TRBJ2-6; CDR3 DNA: TGTGCCAGCAGTTACGGGGCTACTGGGGCCAACGTCCTGACTTTC; CDR3 protein: CASSYGATGANVLTF
clone size: -; V gene: TRBV6-5; D gene: TRBD2; J gene: TRBJ2-1; CDR3 DNA: TGTGCCAGCAGGCCAACTAGCGGCTCCTACAATGAGCAGTTCTTC; CDR3 protein: CASRPTSGSYNEQFF
clone size: few; V gene: TRBV5-1; D gene: TRBD2; J gene: TRBJ2-3; CDR3 DNA: TGCGCCAGCAGCACTGGGACTAGCGGGAGCACAGATACGCAGTATTTT; CDR3 protein: CASSTGTSGSTDTQYF
clone size: -; V gene: TRBV19; D gene: TRBD1; J gene: TRBJ2-5; CDR3 DNA: TGTGCCAGTAGCAACAGGGGGCCGGGACAAGAGACCCAGTACTTC; CDR3 protein: CASSNRGPGQETQYF
clone size: once; V gene: TRBV9; D gene: TRBD2; J gene: TRBJ2-1; CDR3 DNA: TGTGCCAGCAGCGTTCAGGGACTAGCAAGCAATGAGCAGTTCTTC; CDR3 protein: CASSVQGLASNEQFF
clone size: -; V gene: TRBV7-2; D gene: TRBD2; J gene: TRBJ2-7; CDR3 DNA: TGTGCCAGCAGCTCCCAGCCACTAGCGGGGGACGTCGAGCAGTACTTC; CDR3 protein: CASSSQPLAGDVEQYF
clone size: few; V gene: TRBV6-1; D gene: -; J gene: TRBJ2-7; CDR3 DNA: TGTGCCAGCAGTGAGGAATCCATTACCTTC; CDR3 protein: CASSEESITF
clone size: medium-sized; V gene: TRBV20-1; D gene: -; J gene: TRBJ1-1; CDR3 DNA: TGCAGTGCTAGTCGGGGAGGTGAAGCTTTCTTT; CDR3 protein: CSASRGGEAFF
clone size: few; V gene: TRBV2; D gene: TRBD1; J gene: TRBJ2-7; CDR3 DNA: TGTGCCAGCACCGGGACAGTTAGATACGAGCAGTACTTC; CDR3 protein: CASTGTVRYEQYF
clone size: -; V gene: TRBV2; D gene: -; J gene: TRBJ1-3; CDR3 DNA: TGTGCCAGCAGTGAAGCGCCTTCCTGGTGGCCCTCTGGAAACACCATATATTTT; CDR3 protein: CASSEAPSWWPSGNTIYF
clone size: few; V gene: TRBV2; D gene: -; J gene: TRBJ1-5; CDR3 DNA: TGTGCCAGCAGTGGGGGGGCGAATCAGCCCCAGCATTTT; CDR3 protein: CASSGGANQPQHF
clone size: few; V gene: TRBV6-5; D gene: TRBD1; J gene: TRBJ1-6; CDR3 DNA: TGTGCCAGCAGGGACGGACAGGTCTATAATTCACCCCTCCACTTT; CDR3 protein: CASRDGQVYNSPLHF
clone size: -; V gene: TRBV19; D gene: -; J gene: TRBJ2-1; CDR3 DNA: TGTGCCAGTAGCCCGCACATAACCTACAATGAGCAGTTCTTC; CDR3 protein: CASSPHITYNEQFF
clone size: -; V gene: TRBV27; D gene: TRBD2; J gene: TRBJ2-1; CDR3 DNA: TGTGCCAGCAGTCCCTACGTGCGGGAGGACGGTTACAATGAGCAGTTCTTC; CDR3 protein: CASSPYVREDGYNEQFF
clone size: -; V gene: TRBV9; D gene: TRBD1; J gene: TRBJ1-1; CDR3 DNA: TGTGCCAGCAGCCTAAGAACAGGGGCGCTCACTGAAGCTTTCTTT; CDR3 protein: CASSLRTGALTEAFF